The 29 T cell receptor beta chains below come from one sample, sequenced in a study of radiotherapy plus CTLA-4 blockade in lung cancer. Assay: immunoSEQ multiplex PCR; the TCRdb copy retains only in-frame clones and omits some. The sample shows around 45,000 clones, 55% to 80% of them seen only once. Sequencing used peripheral blood, obtained from a patient treated with radiotherapy plus ipilimumab. These receptors all come from a human donor with non-small cell lung cancer who had a partial response to radiotherapy plus ipilimumab.

The chain uses TRBV27 and TRBJ1-1; maybe TRBD1 (6 bases). This CDR3 contains 14 residues. The V end was cut by 3 bases, the J end by 4 bases, with 12 bases between. Germline V CDR1 and CDR2: MNHEY, SMNVEV (reference sequence). CDR3 nucleotides: TGTGCCAGCAGTTTTAGTCAGGGGACCACTGAAGCTTTCTTT. Its translation: CASSFSQGTTEAFF.

The genes are TRBV7-6 and TRBJ1-3; D may be TRBD1 (6 bases). This CDR3 has 14 residues. Germline V gene data show CDR1 as SGHVS and CDR2 as FNYEAQ. V was shortened by 5 bases and J by 2 bases, with 10 bases between the two germline ends. Here the CDR3 reads CASSPGTPGNTIYF. DNA of the CDR3: TGTGCCAGCAGCCCAGGGACACCTGGAAACACCATATATTTT.

The chain combines TRBV18 with TRBJ2-3; TRBD2 aligns across 14 bases. This CDR3 spans 19 amino acids. Per germline, CDR1 KGHSH and CDR2 LQKENI. V dropped 6 bases and J dropped 0; count of bases not matched to a gene: 11. The CDR3 here is CASSRTSGGQGTSTDTQYF. The CDR3 region has the DNA TGTGCCAGCTCCCGGACTAGCGGGGGGCAAGGAACTAGCACAGATACGCAGTATTTT. Full variable domain (outside the CDR3, taken from reference TRBV18 and TRBJ2-3): NAGVMQNPRHLVRRRGQEARLRCSPMKGHSHVYWYRQLPEEGLKFMVYLQKENIIDESGMPKERFSAEFPKEGPSILRIQQVVRGDSAAYFCASSRTSGGQGTSTDTQYFGPGTRLTVL.

The chain carries TRBV2 and TRBJ2-3; possible D gene TRBD2, 6 bases. V lost 4 bases and J lost 6, with 17 bases in between. CDR1 is SNHLY and CDR2 is FYNNEI in the germline V gene. The CDR3 is made up of 15 amino acids. CDR3 DNA: TGTGCCAGCAGTGGGGGGGATGGAGCCACCGATACGCAGTATTTT. As protein: CASSGGDGATDTQYF.

This CDR3 reads CASSQITGVRNTEAFF. The DNA for the CDR3 is TGTGCCAGTAGTCAGATTACAGGGGTGAGAAACACTGAAGCTTTCTTT. The gene calls are TRBV19 and TRBJ1-1; TRBD1 aligns across 7 bases. Germline V gene sequence: CDR1 LNHDA, CDR2 SQIVND (reference sequence). J was trimmed by 2 bases and V by 5 bases; bases with no gene match: 11. There are 16 residues in the CDR3.

V gene TRBV2 combines with J gene TRBJ1-3, with D perhaps matching TRBD1 (6 bases). The V and J ends lost 7 bases and 4 bases respectively, with 17 bases between them. CDR1 and CDR2 (germline): SNHLY, FYNNEI. This CDR3 has 15 amino acids. CDR3 DNA: TGTGCCAGCATCCGCGACAGGCGACTCGGAAACACCATATATTTT. It yields the protein CASIRDRRLGNTIYF.

The chain recombines TRBV18 with TRBJ1-2; TRBD1 aligns across 9 bases. CDR1 is KGHSH and CDR2 is LQKENI in the germline V gene. Trimming took 3 bases from V and 8 from J; bases not matched to a gene: 7. The CDR3 contains 14 residues. CDR3 coding DNA: TGTGCCAGCTCACCTGGGACAGGGAACAGGGGCTACACCTTC. Residues: CASSPGTGNRGYTF. Based on the CDR3 plus reference TRBV18 and TRBJ1-2, the full variable domain is NAGVMQNPRHLVRRRGQEARLRCSPMKGHSHVYWYRQLPEEGLKFMVYLQKENIIDESGMPKERFSAEFPKEGPSILRIQQVVRGDSAAYFCASSPGTGNRGYTFGSGTRLTVV.

The chain has TRBV28 and TRBJ1-5, with D possibly being TRBD1 (6 bases). Germline CDR1 MDHEN, CDR2 SYDVKM. The CDR3 extends over 14 amino acids. The V end lost 1 base, the J end lost 7 bases, and 11 bases lay between the germline ends. CDR3 coding DNA: TGTGCCAGCAGTTTATTAGGGGGGGGGCAGCCCCAGCATTTT. As protein: CASSLLGGGQPQHF.

The J gene is TRBJ2-7, the V gene TRBV11-3; D is unclear. CDR1 and CDR2 (germline): SGHNT, YENEEA. The CDR3 contains 13 residues. Trimming left V 5 bases short and J 6 bases short, with 14 bases between. The CDR3 DNA sequence: TGTGCCAGCAGCCCCTCAGGCACCCTCGAGCAGTACTTC. Translated: CASSPSGTLEQYF. Together with reference TRBV11-3 and TRBJ2-7, the CDR3 gives the full variable domain: EAGVVQSPRYKIIEKKQPVAFWCNPISGHNTLYWYLQNLGQGPELLIRYENEEAVDDSQLPKDRFSAERLKGVDSTLKIQPAELGDSAVYLCASSPSGTLEQYFGPGTRLTVT.

The rearrangement links TRBV7-3 to TRBJ2-3; D is unclear. Germline V CDR1 and CDR2: SGHTA, FQGTGA. This CDR3 has 16 residues. V was cut by 2 bases and J by 0 bases, with 12 bases left in between. CDR3 sequence (DNA): TGTGCCAGCAGCTTAGTGGCAGAGACTAGCACAGATACGCAGTATTTT. This codes for CASSLVAETSTDTQYF. The entire variable domain, with the rest obtained from reference TRBV7-3 and TRBJ2-3, is as follows: GAGVSQTPSNKVTEKGKYVELRCDPISGHTALYWYRQSLGQGPEFLIYFQGTGAADDSGLPNDRFFAVRPEGSVSTLKIQRTERGDSAVYLCASSLVAETSTDTQYFGPGTRLTVL.

This clone was counted at least ten times. The chain couples TRBV18 to TRBJ1-6; the D gene is possibly TRBD1 (5 bases). With 2 bases removed from V and 12 bases from J, the gap between germline ends came to 17 bases. CDR3 length: 15 residues. CDR1 and CDR2 (germline): KGHSH, LQKENI. CDR3: CASSPSSAGVQPLHF. The CDR3 DNA follows: TGTGCCAGCTCACCATCCAGCGCGGGGGTTCAACCCCTCCACTTT.

V gene TRBV10-1 combines with J gene TRBJ2-7; D perhaps matches TRBD2 (6 bases). Germline V gene data show CDR1 as WNHNN and CDR2 as SYGVQD (reference sequence). Between the trimmed V and J ends, which lost 0 bases and 0 bases, there was a span of 15 bases. The CDR3 runs 17 residues. The CDR3 here is CASSESAGTPGSYEQYF. As DNA, the CDR3 is TGCGCCAGCAGTGAGTCGGCGGGAACCCCTGGCTCCTACGAGCAGTACTTC.

The chain carries TRBV5-4 and TRBJ1-2; D is uncertain. The CDR3 is 16 residues long. The germline V gene encodes CDR1 SGHNT and CDR2 YYREEE (reference sequence). The ends were cut back, 4 bases at V and 2 bases at J, with 18 bases in the middle. This CDR3 is CASSPFPGSGNYGYTF. The CDR3 DNA reads TGTGCCAGCAGCCCCTTTCCGGGTTCGGGAAACTATGGCTACACCTTC.

The CDR3 DNA reads as TGTGCCATCAGCACTAGCGGGGGGGCTGGCGAGCAGTACTTC. Amino acid sequence: CAISTSGGAGEQYF. This sequence joins TRBV10-3 and TRBJ2-5, with 13 bases aligning to TRBD2. The J call may be in error: the DNA end matches TRBJ2-7 better. The CDR3 contains 14 residues. From germline, CDR1 is ENHRY and CDR2 SYGVKD.

The gene calls are TRBV9 and TRBJ2-2; D uncertain. This CDR3 region has 14 residues. Trimming removed 4 bases from V and 1 base from J, with 8 bases in between. Germline lookup yields CDR1 SGDLS and CDR2 YYNGEE. The DNA of the CDR3 is TGTGCCAGCAGCAGCGCGGTGAACACCGGGGAGCTGTTTTTT. It encodes CASSSAVNTGELFF.

V usage is TRBV9 and J usage is TRBJ1-4; 7 positions agree with TRBD1. Per germline, CDR1 SGDLS and CDR2 YYNGEE. This CDR3 region has 14 residues. Trimming at V came to 4 bases and at J to 7 bases, leaving 7 bases not matched to a gene. As DNA, the CDR3 is TGTGCCAGCAGCAAGACAGGGTACGGTGAAAAACTGTTTTTT. Translated, it gives CASSKTGYGEKLFF.

This chain links TRBV5-4 with TRBJ2-5, with TRBD1 as a possible D gene (7 bases). Germline assignment: CDR1 SGHNT and CDR2 YYREEE (reference sequence). Trimming shortened V by 4 bases and J by 4 bases, and 17 bases separated the two germline ends. CDR3 length: 15 residues. The CDR3 reads CASSRGTDPRETQYF. The DNA of the CDR3 is TGTGCCAGCAGCCGCGGGACAGACCCACGAGAGACCCAGTACTTC.

The chain joins TRBV29-1 to TRBJ1-1; D not certain. V gave up 6 bases and J gave up 3 bases, with 11 bases separating them. From germline, CDR1 is SQVTM and CDR2 ANQGSEA. The CDR3 has 12 residues. CDR3 residues: CSVRPGDTEAFF. CDR3 coding DNA: TGCAGCGTGAGGCCGGGTGACACTGAAGCTTTCTTT.

This clone has a handful of counts. The rearrangement links TRBV11-3 to TRBJ2-1; 8 nucleotides line up with TRBD2. The CDR3 is 16 amino acids. V dropped 1 base and J dropped 8; count of bases not matched to a gene: 10. CDR1 and CDR2 from the germline V gene are SGHNT and YENEEA. The CDR3 nucleotides read TGTGCCAGCAGCTTAGTAGGGTTAGCGGGAAGGTATGAGCAGTTCTTC. It codes for CASSLVGLAGRYEQFF.

The V and J genes are TRBV7-2 and TRBJ1-1, with 8 bases matching TRBD1. This CDR3 region has 14 residues. In germline, CDR1 is SGHTA, CDR2 FQGNSA. Losses at the gene ends were 5 bases for V and 7 bases for J; bases not matched to a gene: 9. The CDR3 DNA is TGTGCCAGCAGCCTAGGACAGGGTCCCTTTGAAGCTTTCTTT. Amino acid sequence: CASSLGQGPFEAFF.

The chain joins TRBV18 to TRBJ2-7; 9 positions match TRBD2. J lost 0 bases, V lost 1 base, and 13 bases had no gene match. The CDR3 loop spans 19 amino acids. Germline lookup yields CDR1 KGHSH and CDR2 LQKENI. This CDR3 is CASSPRRIGGSGSSYEQYF. As DNA, the CDR3 is TGTGCCAGCTCACCACGAAGGATCGGAGGTAGCGGGAGCTCCTACGAGCAGTACTTC.

The gene calls are TRBV11-2 and TRBJ1-5; TRBD1 might be the D (5 bases). Germline CDR1 SGHAT, CDR2 FQNNGV. CDR3 length: 14 residues. The V and J ends lost 1 base and 2 bases respectively, with 6 bases between them. This CDR3 reads CASSLGGGNQPQHF. The DNA for the CDR3 is TGTGCCAGCAGCTTAGGGGGCGGCAATCAGCCCCAGCATTTT.

CDR3 amino acids: CATLRAAPYGYTF. CDR3 nucleotide sequence: TGTGCCACCCTACGTGCTGCGCCCTATGGCTACACCTTC. This sequence joins TRBV2 and TRBJ1-2; D is unclear. The V gene lost 10 bases and the J gene lost 4 bases, with 16 bases spanning the gap. The CDR3 sequence is 13 residues long. The germline V gene encodes CDR1 SNHLY and CDR2 FYNNEI.

This chain connects TRBV7-8 to TRBJ2-5, with D possibly being TRBD2 (5 bases). The CDR3 has 18 residues. The germline V gene has CDR1 SGHVS and CDR2 FQNEAQ. V shed 2 bases and J shed 2 bases, with 21 bases lying between them. The DNA of the CDR3 is TGTGCCAGCAGCTTATCAAGGTCGCGCCGGGATTTACAAGAGACCCAGTACTTC. Translated, it gives CASSLSRSRRDLQETQYF.

The rearrangement links TRBV4-1 to TRBJ1-1, with D maybe TRBD1 (6 bases). Germline CDR1 MGHRA, CDR2 YSYEKL. Trimming pared 0 bases from V and 6 bases from J, leaving 14 bases between. The CDR3 is 15 amino acids. The CDR3 sequence is CASSQEGTRHPEAFF. The DNA of the CDR3 is TGCGCCAGCAGCCAAGAGGGGACAAGACATCCTGAAGCTTTCTTT.

This clone showed up just once. This sequence joins TRBV19 and TRBJ1-1; no firm D call. Germline loops: CDR1 LNHDA, CDR2 SQIVND (reference sequence). Trimming pared 1 base from V and 6 bases from J, leaving 9 bases between. The CDR3 consists of 13 residues. CDR3 coding DNA: TGTGCCAGTAGTATAGGCCAAGCCCCTGAAGCTTTCTTT. It codes for CASSIGQAPEAFF.

This clone was seen only a few times. J is TRBJ1-1 and V is TRBV5-1; TRBD1 might be the D (6 bases). The germline gives CDR1 SGHRS, CDR2 YFSETQ. The CDR3 extends over 17 amino acids. With 0 bases removed from V and 0 bases from J, the gap between germline ends came to 15 bases. The CDR3 DNA reads TGCGCCAGCAGCTTGGCCGGGACAAGAATTTTGAACACTGAAGCTTTCTTT. This sequence encodes CASSLAGTRILNTEAFF.

The rearrangement links TRBV27 to TRBJ1-6; D might be TRBD1 (6 bases). Germline CDR1 reads MNHEY; CDR2 reads SMNVEV (reference sequence). The V end was cut by 6 bases, the J end by 10 bases, with 10 bases between. The CDR3 has 12 amino acids. The CDR3 is CASRETGSPLHF. As DNA, the CDR3 is TGTGCCAGCAGGGAGACAGGCTCACCCCTCCACTTT.

This clone was seen more than once but under ten times. The rearrangement joins TRBV10-3 to TRBJ1-6; D remains unclear. The CDR3 is made up of 13 amino acids. V was cut by 3 bases and J by 9 bases, with 9 bases left in between. Germline lookup yields CDR1 ENHRY and CDR2 SYGVKD. CDR3 sequence (DNA): TGTGCCATCAGTGAAGCCGCCGGTTCACCCCTCCACTTT. It yields the protein CAISEAAGSPLHF.